These 21 T cell receptor beta chains originate from one sample sequenced in a study of T cell responses to AZD1222 COVID-19 vaccine. Data came from immunoSEQ multiplex PCR; TCRdb stores just in-frame clones and leaves some out. In the table there are tens of thousands of clones, about 90% of which are singletons. Sequencing was performed on peripheral blood, taken on day 0 of AZD1222 vaccination. The receptors were gathered from an adult in good health.

The chain combines TRBV30 with TRBJ1-1, with 10 positions matching TRBD1. The germline gives CDR1 GTSNPN, CDR2 SVGIG (reference sequence). J gave up 5 bases and V 3 bases, and 9 bases lay outside the gene matches. This CDR3 contains 15 residues. The CDR3 sequence: CAWRDRDRGHTEAFF. In nucleotides, the CDR3 is TGTGCCTGGAGAGATAGGGACAGGGGTCATACTGAAGCTTTCTTT. Looking up the rest from reference TRBV30 and TRBJ1-1 gives the full variable domain: SQTIHQWPATLVQPVGSPLSLECTVEGTSNPNLYWYRQAAGRGLQLLFYSVGIGQISSEVPQNLSASRPQDRQFILSSKKLLLSDSGFYLCAWRDRDRGHTEAFFGQGTRLTVV.

The CDR3 nucleotides are TGTGCCAGCAGCTTTGGAAATCAGCCCCAGCATTTT. Its protein product is CASSFGNQPQHF. The chain couples TRBV7-9 to TRBJ1-5; D is undetermined. V was clipped by 3 bases and J by 4 bases, with 4 bases between them. CDR1 is SEHNR and CDR2 is FQNEAQ in the germline V gene (reference sequence). CDR3 length: 12 residues.

By proportion, this clone is medium-sized. The chain employs TRBV18 and TRBJ2-1; 12 nucleotides match TRBD1. Trimming at V came to 4 bases and at J to 15 bases, leaving 13 bases not matched to a gene. Germline CDR1 is KGHSH and CDR2 is LQKENI. The CDR3 is 15 residues long. The CDR3 loop is CASSRTTGTGGDVFF. In DNA, the CDR3 is TGTGCCAGCTCACGAACAACTGGGACAGGGGGCGATGTGTTCTTC. The full variable domain, with the rest looked up from reference TRBV18 and TRBJ2-1, is NAGVMQNPRHLVRRRGQEARLRCSPMKGHSHVYWYRQLPEEGLKFMVYLQKENIIDESGMPKERFSAEFPKEGPSILRIQQVVRGDSAAYFCASSRTTGTGGDVFFGPGTRLTVL.

The chain uses TRBV7-2 and TRBJ1-1; D ambiguous. V gave up 3 bases and J gave up 0 bases, with 5 bases separating them. Germline lookup yields CDR1 SGHTA and CDR2 FQGNSA. The CDR3 is 13 amino acids. The CDR3 region is CASSFMLNTEAFF. The CDR3 coding sequence is TGTGCCAGCAGCTTTATGTTGAACACTGAAGCTTTCTTT. The complete variable domain, with remaining parts taken from reference TRBV7-2 and TRBJ1-1, reads GAGVSQSPSNKVTEKGKDVELRCDPISGHTALYWYRQSLGQGLEFLIYFQGNSAPDKSGLPSDRFSAERTGGSVSTLTIQRTQQEDSAVYLCASSFMLNTEAFFGQGTRLTVV.

The chain is built from TRBV6-5 and TRBJ1-4; D remains unclear. Germline assignment: CDR1 MNHEY and CDR2 SVGAGI. The CDR3 is made up of 14 amino acids. Trimming stripped 7 bases from V and 0 bases from J, with 9 bases between. CDR3 sequence: CASISVATNEKLFF. CDR3 sequence (DNA): TGTGCCAGCATTTCAGTTGCAACTAATGAAAAACTGTTTTTT.

This clone was counted only a few times. The V call is TRBV6-5, the J call TRBJ1-1, with a weak D call TRBD1 (6 bases). Per the germline V gene, CDR1 is MNHEY and CDR2 is SVGAGI. The length of the CDR3 is 14 residues. With 7 bases removed from V and 5 bases from J, the gap between germline ends came to 17 bases. Here the CDR3 reads CASIWTAWGTEAFF. In DNA, the CDR3 is TGTGCCAGCATCTGGACAGCCTGGGGGACTGAAGCTTTCTTT.

V usage is TRBV2 and J usage is TRBJ2-7; 13 bases agree with TRBD2. The CDR3 covers 16 residues. Germline CDR1 reads SNHLY; CDR2 reads FYNNEI. V lost 3 bases to trimming and J lost 4 bases; unmatched junction nucleotides: 6. CDR3: CASSDGLAGVTYEQYF. CDR3 bases: TGTGCCAGCAGTGACGGACTAGCGGGGGTCACTTACGAGCAGTACTTC.

The V gene is TRBV6-5, the J gene TRBJ1-5; no reliable D call. V lost 6 bases, J lost 0 bases, and 12 bases lay in between. Germline CDR1 is MNHEY and CDR2 is SVGAGI. The CDR3 has 15 residues. CDR3 sequence reads: CASRITQLSNQPQHF. CDR3 coding DNA: TGTGCCAGCAGGATTACACAACTTAGCAATCAGCCCCAGCATTTT.

This clone has a handful of counts. The chain employs TRBV11-2 and TRBJ2-7, with a tentative D call TRBD2 (5 bases). This CDR3 comprises 14 residues. V was shortened by 2 bases and J by 1 base, with 9 bases between the two germline ends. Germline V gene sequence: CDR1 SGHAT, CDR2 FQNNGV. The CDR3, as DNA: TGTGCCAGCAGCTTAAAACTAGAGTCCTACGAGCAGTACTTC. Protein: CASSLKLESYEQYF. Together with reference TRBV11-2 and TRBJ2-7, the CDR3 gives the full variable domain: EAGVAQSPRYKIIEKRQSVAFWCNPISGHATLYWYQQILGQGPKLLIQFQNNGVVDDSQLPKDRFSAERLKGVDSTLKIQPAKLEDSAVYLCASSLKLESYEQYFGPGTRLTVT.

The rearrangement links TRBV9 to TRBJ2-1; TRBD1 matches at 8 bases. Germline V gives CDR1 SGDLS, CDR2 YYNGEE. The CDR3 contains 16 residues. The V segment lost 2 bases and the J segment 1 base; nucleotides outside the gene matches: 5. In DNA form, the CDR3 reads TGTGCCAGCAGCGTGACAGGGGAGTCGTCCTACAATGAGCAGTTCTTC. Translating it yields CASSVTGESSYNEQFF.

V usage is TRBV5-1 and J usage is TRBJ2-3; weak D call: TRBD2 (6 bases). The CDR3 has 15 residues. Deletions cut 4 bases from V and 0 bases from J, with 12 bases between. Germline lookup yields CDR1 SGHRS and CDR2 YFSETQ. The CDR3: CASSPGGASTDTQYF. CDR3 coding DNA: TGCGCCAGCAGCCCCGGAGGGGCTAGCACAGATACGCAGTATTTT.

This chain uses TRBV7-8 with TRBJ1-1; no clear D. This CDR3 has 13 amino acids. V was cut by 5 bases and J by 3 bases, with 10 bases left in between. The V gene's germline CDR1 is SGHVS and CDR2 FQNEAQ. The CDR3 coding sequence is TGTGCCAGCAGCAAACAGAGCTACACTGAAGCTTTCTTT. The encoded protein is CASSKQSYTEAFF.

This chain links TRBV2 with TRBJ2-1; D may be TRBD2 (6 bases). The V end was cut by 2 bases, the J end by 4 bases, with 15 bases between. The CDR3 sequence is 16 residues long. Germline V gives CDR1 SNHLY, CDR2 FYNNEI. CDR3 sequence: CASSELEGPVYNEQFF. The CDR3 DNA follows: TGTGCCAGCAGTGAATTGGAGGGGCCAGTTTACAATGAGCAGTTCTTC.

This clone has just one count. The chain recombines TRBV5-1 with TRBJ1-2; D ambiguous. Trimming removed 4 bases at V and 2 bases at J, with 9 bases between. Germline CDR1 and CDR2: SGHRS and YFSETQ. This CDR3 comprises 13 residues. Here the CDR3 DNA reads TGCGCCAGCAGCACACAAGGGAACTATGGCTACACCTTC. Its protein is CASSTQGNYGYTF.

In its sample, this clone was seen a few times. The genes are TRBV27 and TRBJ1-1, with D unresolved. With 5 bases removed from V and 1 base from J, the gap between germline ends came to 14 bases. Per the germline V gene, CDR1 is MNHEY and CDR2 is SMNVEV (reference sequence). The CDR3 is 15 residues long. The CDR3, as DNA: TGTGCCAGCAGTCCCCGCGACACCCGGAACACTGAAGCTTTCTTT. Its translation: CASSPRDTRNTEAFF.

The rearrangement links TRBV6-5 to TRBJ1-2; no firm D call. V was pared by 0 bases and J by 2 bases, with 10 bases between. CDR1 is MNHEY and CDR2 is SVGAGI in the germline V gene. The CDR3 consists of 15 residues. CDR3: CASSYSAGGNYGYTF. In DNA form, the CDR3 reads TGTGCCAGCAGTTACTCGGCAGGAGGAAACTATGGCTACACCTTC.

The CDR3 reads CASSLGAQETQYF. Here the CDR3 DNA reads TGTGCCAGCAGCTTGGGGGCCCAAGAGACCCAGTACTTC. This chain uses TRBV11-3 with TRBJ2-5; TRBD1 might be the D (6 bases). Germline V gene sequence: CDR1 SGHNT, CDR2 YENEEA. This CDR3 has 13 residues. Trimming removed 3 bases from V and 1 base from J, with 6 bases in between. Full variable domain (missing parts from reference TRBV11-3 and TRBJ2-5): EAGVVQSPRYKIIEKKQPVAFWCNPISGHNTLYWYLQNLGQGPELLIRYENEEAVDDSQLPKDRFSAERLKGVDSTLKIQPAELGDSAVYLCASSLGAQETQYFGPGTRLLVL.

The CDR3 region is CASSAGGAITGELFF. CDR3 coding DNA: TGCGCCAGCAGCGCAGGTGGAGCCATCACCGGGGAGCTGTTTTTT. V is TRBV5-1 and J is TRBJ2-2; D not resolved. V shed 4 bases and J shed 4 bases, with 14 bases lying between them. The length of the CDR3 is 15 residues. Per the germline V gene, CDR1 is SGHRS and CDR2 is YFSETQ.

The chain uses TRBV9 and TRBJ1-2, with 12 nucleotides matching TRBD1. V shed 3 bases and J 3 bases; nucleotides not matched to a gene: 3. The CDR3 is made up of 15 amino acids. Looked up from germline, CDR1 is SGDLS and CDR2 is YYNGEE. This chain's CDR3 is CASSGRDRGHYGYTF. The CDR3 nucleotides are TGTGCCAGCAGCGGACGGGACAGGGGGCACTATGGCTACACCTTC.

The V gene is TRBV5-4, the J gene TRBJ1-2, with a weak D call TRBD1 (5 bases). Germline-derived CDR1 and CDR2 are SGHNT and YYREEE (reference sequence). The CDR3 sequence is 16 residues long. Deletions cut 4 bases from V and 6 bases from J, with 22 bases between. The CDR3 loop reads CASSPEALGRLDGYTF. CDR3 sequence (DNA): TGTGCCAGCAGCCCGGAGGCTTTGGGGCGACTTGATGGCTACACCTTC.

The chain links TRBV7-9 to TRBJ2-1, with TRBD2 as a possible D gene (6 bases). Germline-derived CDR1 and CDR2 are SEHNR and FQNEAQ (reference sequence). The CDR3 has 16 residues. Deletions cut 5 bases from V and 9 bases from J, with 23 bases between. The CDR3 is CASSPWDATRGTEQFF. As DNA, the CDR3 is TGTGCCAGCAGCCCCTGGGACGCGACGCGGGGAACTGAGCAGTTCTTC.